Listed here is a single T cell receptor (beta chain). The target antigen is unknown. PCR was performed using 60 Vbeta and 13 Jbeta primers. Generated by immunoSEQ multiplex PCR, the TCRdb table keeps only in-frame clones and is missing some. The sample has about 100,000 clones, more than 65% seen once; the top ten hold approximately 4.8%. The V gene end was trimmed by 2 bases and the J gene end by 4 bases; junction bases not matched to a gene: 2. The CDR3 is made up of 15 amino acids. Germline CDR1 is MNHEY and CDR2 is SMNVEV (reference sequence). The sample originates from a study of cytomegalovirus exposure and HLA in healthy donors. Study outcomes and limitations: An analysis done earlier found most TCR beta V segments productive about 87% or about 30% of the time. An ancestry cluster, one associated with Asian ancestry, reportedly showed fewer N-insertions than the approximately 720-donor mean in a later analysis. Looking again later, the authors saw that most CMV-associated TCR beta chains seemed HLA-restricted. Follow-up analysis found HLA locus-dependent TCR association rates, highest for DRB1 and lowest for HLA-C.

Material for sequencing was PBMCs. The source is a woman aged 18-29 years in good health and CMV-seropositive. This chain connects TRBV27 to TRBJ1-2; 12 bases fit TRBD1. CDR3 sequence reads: CASSLGGQGAYGYTF. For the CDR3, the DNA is TGTGCCAGCAGTTTAGGGGGACAGGGGGCCTATGGCTACACCTTC.